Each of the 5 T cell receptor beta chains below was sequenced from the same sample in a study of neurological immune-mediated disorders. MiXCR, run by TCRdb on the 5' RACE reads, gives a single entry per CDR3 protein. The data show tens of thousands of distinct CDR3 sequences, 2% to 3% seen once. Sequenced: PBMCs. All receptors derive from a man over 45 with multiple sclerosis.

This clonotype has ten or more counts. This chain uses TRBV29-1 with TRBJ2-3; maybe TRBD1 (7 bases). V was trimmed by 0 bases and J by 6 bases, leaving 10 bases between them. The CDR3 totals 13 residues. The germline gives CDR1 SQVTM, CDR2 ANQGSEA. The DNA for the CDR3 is TGCAGCGTTGAAGAACAGGGGAGGGATACGCAGTATTTT. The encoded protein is CSVEEQGRDTQYF.

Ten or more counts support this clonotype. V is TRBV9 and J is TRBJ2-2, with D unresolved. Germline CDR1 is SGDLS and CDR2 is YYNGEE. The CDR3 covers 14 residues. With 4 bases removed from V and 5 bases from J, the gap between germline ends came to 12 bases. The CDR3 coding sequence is TGTGCCAGCAGCCCCCGACCAGAGACCGGGGAGCTGTTTTTT. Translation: CASSPRPETGELFF.

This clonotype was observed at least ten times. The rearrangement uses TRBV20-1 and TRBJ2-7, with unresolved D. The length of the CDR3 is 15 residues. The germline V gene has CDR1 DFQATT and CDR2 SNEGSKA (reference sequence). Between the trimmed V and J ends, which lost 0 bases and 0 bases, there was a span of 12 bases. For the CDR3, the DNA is TGCAGTGCTAGAGATGCCTCCGATAACTCCTACGAGCAGTACTTC. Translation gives CSARDASDNSYEQYF.

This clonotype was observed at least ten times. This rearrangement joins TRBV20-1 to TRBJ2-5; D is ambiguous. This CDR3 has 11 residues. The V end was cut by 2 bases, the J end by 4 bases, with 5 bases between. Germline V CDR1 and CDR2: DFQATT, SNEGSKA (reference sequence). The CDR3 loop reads CSARPGETQYF. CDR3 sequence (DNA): TGCAGTGCTAGACCGGGAGAGACCCAGTACTTC.

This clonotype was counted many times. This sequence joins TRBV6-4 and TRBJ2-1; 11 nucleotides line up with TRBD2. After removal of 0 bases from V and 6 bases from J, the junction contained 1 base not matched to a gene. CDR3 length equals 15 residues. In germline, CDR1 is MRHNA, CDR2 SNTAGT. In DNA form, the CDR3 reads TGTGCCAGCAGTGACTCTAGCGGGGGGGCCAATGAGCAGTTCTTC. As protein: CASSDSSGGANEQFF.